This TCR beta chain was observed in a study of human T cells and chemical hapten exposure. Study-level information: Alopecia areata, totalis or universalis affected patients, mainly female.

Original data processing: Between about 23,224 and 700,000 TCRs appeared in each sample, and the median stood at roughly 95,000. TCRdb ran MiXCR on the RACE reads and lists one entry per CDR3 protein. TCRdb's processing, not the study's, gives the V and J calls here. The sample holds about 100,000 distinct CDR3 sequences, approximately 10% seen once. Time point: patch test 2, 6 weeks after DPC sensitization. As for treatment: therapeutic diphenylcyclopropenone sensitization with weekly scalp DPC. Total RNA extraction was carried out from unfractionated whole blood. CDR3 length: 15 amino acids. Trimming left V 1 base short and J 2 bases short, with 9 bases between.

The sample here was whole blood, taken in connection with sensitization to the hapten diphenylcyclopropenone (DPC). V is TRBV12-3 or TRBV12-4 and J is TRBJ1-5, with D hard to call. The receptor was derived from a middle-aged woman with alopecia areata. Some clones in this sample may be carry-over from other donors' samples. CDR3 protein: CASSLGGNGNQPQHF. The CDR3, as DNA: TGTGCCAGCAGTTTAGGGGGTAACGGCAATCAGCCCCAGCATTTT.